Each of the 6 T cell receptor beta chains below was sequenced from the same sample in a study of shared clonotypes between healthy human individuals. Some clones are missing from TCRdb's copy, which holds only in-frame ones; the method was immunoSEQ multiplex PCR. The table records 2.5 million or so clones, approximately 92% of them present only once. The sequencing sample was made of naive CD4+ T cells sorted from blood. Specified subset: CD45RA+ positively selected. The receptor set was obtained from a man between 18 and 29 years old in good health.

This chain joins TRBV23-1 and TRBJ2-7; 14 nucleotides align to TRBD2. TRBV23-1 is classed as an ORF, of uncertain function. The junction had 4 bases not matched to a gene; V was cut back by 1 base and J by 2 bases. There are 17 residues in the CDR3. CDR3 in DNA: TGCGCCAGCAGTCAATGGACTAGCGGGAGGACTACCTACGAGCAGTACTTC. The encoded protein is CASSQWTSGRTTYEQYF.

A word on this clone: Other DNA sequences from this sample encode an identical CDR3 as well. This sequence joins TRBV7-9 and TRBJ2-7, with TRBD2 identical over 11 bases. CDR3 length equals 18 residues. Trimming at V came to 0 bases and at J to 3 bases, leaving 10 bases not matched to a gene. Germline values: CDR1 SEHNR, CDR2 FQNEAQ (reference sequence). The chain's CDR3 is CASSLAMAGSGRDYEQYF. CDR3 nucleotides: TGTGCCAGCAGCTTAGCGATGGCTGGTAGCGGGAGGGACTACGAGCAGTACTTC.

The chain links TRBV5-1 to TRBJ1-1; 7 positions match TRBD1. Germline CDR1 SGHRS, CDR2 YFSETQ. V gave up 5 bases and J gave up 1 base; unmatched junction bases: 8. This CDR3 has 15 amino acids. CDR3 sequence: CASRPNTGANTEAFF. The DNA of the CDR3 is TGCGCCAGCAGACCCAATACAGGGGCGAACACTGAAGCTTTCTTT.

V and J are TRBV30 and TRBJ2-5, with a possible D match to TRBD2 (6 bases). The closer fit of TRBJ2-7 to the DNA end suggests the J call may be wrong. CDR1 and CDR2 from the germline V gene are GTSNPN and SVGIG (reference sequence). The CDR3 loop spans 13 amino acids. The CDR3 spells CAWVSTGLYEQYF. In nucleotides, the CDR3 is TGTGCCTGGGTTTCAACGGGACTCTACGAGCAGTACTTC.

The chain joins TRBV7-2 to TRBJ2-1, with D uncertain. This CDR3 region has 12 residues. The V gene lost 3 bases and the J gene lost 8 bases, with 8 bases spanning the gap. Germline V gene lookup returns CDR1 SGHTA and CDR2 FQGNSA. The CDR3 loop is CASSFGLDEQFF. The CDR3 DNA follows: TGTGCCAGCAGCTTCGGTTTGGATGAGCAGTTCTTC.

This clone was seen only a few times. The chain carries TRBV7-9 and TRBJ1-5, with 7 bases identical to TRBD1. Per germline, CDR1 SEHNR and CDR2 FQNEAQ (reference sequence). The length of the CDR3 is 15 residues. J gave up 0 bases and V 5 bases, and 4 bases lay outside the gene matches. The CDR3 sequence: CASSVTGNSNQPQHF. The CDR3 DNA reads TGTGCCAGCAGCGTGACAGGGAATAGCAATCAGCCCCAGCATTTT. Full variable domain (remainder filled in from reference TRBV7-9 and TRBJ1-5): DTGVSQNPRHKITKRGQNVTFRCDPISEHNRLYWYRQTLGQGPEFLTYFQNEAQLEKSRLLSDRFSAERPKGSFSTLEIQRTEQGDSAMYLCASSVTGNSNQPQHFGDGTRLSIL.